The rows below give T cell receptor beta chains drawn from one sample of a study of cytotoxic CD8 clonotypes in ibrutinib-treated CLL. Assay used: immunoSEQ multiplex PCR; TCRdb lists only in-frame clones, some missing. The sample lists 130,000 or so clones; around 84% were seen once. The sample here was PBMCs, taken after 24 months of ibrutinib treatment. The source is a human donor with chronic lymphocytic leukemia. Each CDR3 is given with its conserved first and last residue. A D gene is named only where the DNA matches it firmly. Some rows have no size entry. The others give once, few or many, or a class for an expanded clone.

TRBJ2-7	TRBV19	TRBD1	NA	TGTGCCAGTAGTATCCCAGGGGGCTACGAGCAGTACTTC	CASSIPGGYEQYF
TRBJ1-5	TRBV11-2	TRBD1	NA	TGTGCCAGCAGCTTGTACAGGGGACAGCCCCAGCATTTT	CASSLYRGQPQHF
TRBJ1-3	TRBV5-1	NA	NA	TGCGCCAGCAGCTTGGTTCGAAATGGGGGCGGCGGCTCTGGAAACACCATATATTTT	CASSLVRNGGGGSGNTIYF
TRBJ2-5	TRBV5-1	NA	NA	TGCGCCAGCAGCTCGACAGACCCCTCCCGGGAGACCCAGTACTTC	CASSSTDPSRETQYF
TRBJ1-3	TRBV7-2	NA	NA	TGTGCCAGCAGCTTAGAGGCAGCTGGAAACACCATATATTTT	CASSLEAAGNTIYF
TRBJ1-1	TRBV19	TRBD1	NA	TGTGCCAGTAGTATAGGGTCAGGGGGAATGAACACTGAAGCTTTCTTT	CASSIGSGGMNTEAFF
TRBJ2-5	TRBV6-1	NA	once	TGTGCCAGCAGTGGTTTCCGCCAGGCACAAGAGACCCAGTACTTC	CASSGFRQAQETQYF
TRBJ2-3	TRBV5-1	TRBD2	NA	TGCGCCAGCAGCGAATTTCTAGCGGGGGGAGAAGATACGCAGTATTTT	CASSEFLAGGEDTQYF
TRBJ1-1	TRBV19	NA	once	TGTGCCAGCGGGGTGAACACTGAAGCTTTCTTT	CASGVNTEAFF
TRBJ2-7	TRBV7-2	TRBD1	NA	TGTGCCAGCAGCTTAGGGGACAGGCGGACCTACGAGCAGTACTTC	CASSLGDRRTYEQYF
TRBJ2-7	TRBV7-6	TRBD2	once	TGTGCCAGCAGCTTACTAGTAAGCGGGGAGGTCTACGAGCAGTACTTC	CASSLLVSGEVYEQYF
TRBJ2-2	TRBV6-1	NA	NA	TGTGCCAGCCACGTCAGGTCTGGGAACACCGGGGAGCTGTTTTTT	CASHVRSGNTGELFF
TRBJ2-5	TRBV5-1	TRBD2	NA	TGCGCCAGCAGCTTGGAGGGCGGGGGGAGAGAGACCCAGTACTTC	CASSLEGGGRETQYF